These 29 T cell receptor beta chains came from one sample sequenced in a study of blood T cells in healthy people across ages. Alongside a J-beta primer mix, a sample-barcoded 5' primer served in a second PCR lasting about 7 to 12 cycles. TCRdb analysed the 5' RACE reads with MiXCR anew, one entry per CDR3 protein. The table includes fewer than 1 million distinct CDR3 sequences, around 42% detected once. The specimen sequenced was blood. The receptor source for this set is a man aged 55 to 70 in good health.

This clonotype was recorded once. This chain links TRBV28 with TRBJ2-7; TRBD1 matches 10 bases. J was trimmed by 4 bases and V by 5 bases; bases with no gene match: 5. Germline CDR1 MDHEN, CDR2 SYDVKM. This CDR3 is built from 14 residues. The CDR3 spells CASSRQGAWYEQYF. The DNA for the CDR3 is TGTGCCAGCAGTCGACAGGGGGCATGGTACGAGCAGTACTTC. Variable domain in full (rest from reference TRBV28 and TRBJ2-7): DVKVTQSSRYLVKRTGEKVFLECVQDMDHENMFWYRQDPGLGLRLIYFSYDVKMKEKGDIPEGYSVSREKKERFSLILESASTNQTSMYLCASSRQGAWYEQYFGPGTRLTVT.

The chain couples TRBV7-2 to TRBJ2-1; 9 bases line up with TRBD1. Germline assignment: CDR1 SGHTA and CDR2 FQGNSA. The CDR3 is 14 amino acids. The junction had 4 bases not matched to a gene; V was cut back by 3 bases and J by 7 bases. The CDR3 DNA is TGTGCCAGCAGCTTCGGGACAGGGCAGAATGAGCAGTTCTTC. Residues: CASSFGTGQNEQFF.

The CDR3 region has the DNA TGCAGTACTACAAGCGGGGGGGCCCACGAGCAGTACTTC. It encodes CSTTSGGAHEQYF. This chain uses TRBV20-1 with TRBJ2-7, with TRBD2 matching over 10 bases. Trimming removed 8 bases from V and 5 bases from J; junction bases left unmatched: 9. Germline CDR1 DFQATT, CDR2 SNEGSKA (reference sequence). The CDR3 is 13 amino acids.

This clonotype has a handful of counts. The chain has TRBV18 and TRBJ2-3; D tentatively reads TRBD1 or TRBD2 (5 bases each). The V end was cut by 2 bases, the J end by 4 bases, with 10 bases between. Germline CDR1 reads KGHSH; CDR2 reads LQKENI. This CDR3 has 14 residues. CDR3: CASSPAGSSDTQYF. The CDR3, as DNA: TGTGCCAGCTCACCAGCAGGGAGTTCAGATACGCAGTATTTT. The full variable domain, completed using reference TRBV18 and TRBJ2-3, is NAGVMQNPRHLVRRRGQEARLRCSPMKGHSHVYWYRQLPEEGLKFMVYLQKENIIDESGMPKERFSAEFPKEGPSILRIQQVVRGDSAAYFCASSPAGSSDTQYFGPGTRLTVL.

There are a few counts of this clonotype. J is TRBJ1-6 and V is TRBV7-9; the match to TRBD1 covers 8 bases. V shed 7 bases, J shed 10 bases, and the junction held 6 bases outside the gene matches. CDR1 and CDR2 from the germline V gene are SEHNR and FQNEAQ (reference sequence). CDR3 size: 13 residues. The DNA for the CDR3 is TGTGCCAGCACCCCGCAGGGGGCCTCACCCCTCCACTTT. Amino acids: CASTPQGASPLHF.

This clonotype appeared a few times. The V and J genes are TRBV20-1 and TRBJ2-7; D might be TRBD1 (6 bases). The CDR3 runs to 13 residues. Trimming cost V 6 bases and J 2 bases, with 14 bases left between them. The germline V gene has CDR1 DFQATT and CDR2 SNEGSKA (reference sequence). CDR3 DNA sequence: TGCAGTGCCCCTAGACAGGCTACCTACGAGCAGTACTTC. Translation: CSAPRQATYEQYF.

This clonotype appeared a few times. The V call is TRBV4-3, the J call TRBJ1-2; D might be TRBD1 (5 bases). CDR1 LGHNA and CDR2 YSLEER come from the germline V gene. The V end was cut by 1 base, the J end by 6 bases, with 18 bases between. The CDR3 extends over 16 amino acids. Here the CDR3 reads CASSQVGGLKRDGYTF. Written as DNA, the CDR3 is TGCGCCAGCAGCCAAGTGGGGGGACTAAAGAGGGATGGCTACACCTTC.

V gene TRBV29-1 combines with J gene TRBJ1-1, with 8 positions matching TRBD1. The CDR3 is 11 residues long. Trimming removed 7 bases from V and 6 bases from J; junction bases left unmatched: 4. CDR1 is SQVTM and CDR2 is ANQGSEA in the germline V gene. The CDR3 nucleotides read TGCAGCGCCGACAGGGGTTCTGAAGCTTTCTTT. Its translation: CSADRGSEAFF.

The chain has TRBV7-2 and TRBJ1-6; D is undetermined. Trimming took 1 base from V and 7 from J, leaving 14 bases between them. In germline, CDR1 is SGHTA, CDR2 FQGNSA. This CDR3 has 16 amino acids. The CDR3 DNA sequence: TGTGCCAGCAGCTTAGACGGCAGGCTGGGGAATTCACCCCTCCACTTT. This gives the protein CASSLDGRLGNSPLHF. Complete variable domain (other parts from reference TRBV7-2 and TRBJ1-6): GAGVSQSPSNKVTEKGKDVELRCDPISGHTALYWYRQSLGQGLEFLIYFQGNSAPDKSGLPSDRFSAERTGGSVSTLTIQRTQQEDSAVYLCASSLDGRLGNSPLHFGNGTRLTVT.

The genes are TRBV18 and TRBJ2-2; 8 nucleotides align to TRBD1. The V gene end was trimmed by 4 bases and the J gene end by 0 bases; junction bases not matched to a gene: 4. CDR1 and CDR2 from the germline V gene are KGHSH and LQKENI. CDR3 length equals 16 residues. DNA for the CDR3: TGTGCCAGCTCACGAGGACAGGGTTCGAACACCGGGGAGCTGTTTTTT. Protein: CASSRGQGSNTGELFF.

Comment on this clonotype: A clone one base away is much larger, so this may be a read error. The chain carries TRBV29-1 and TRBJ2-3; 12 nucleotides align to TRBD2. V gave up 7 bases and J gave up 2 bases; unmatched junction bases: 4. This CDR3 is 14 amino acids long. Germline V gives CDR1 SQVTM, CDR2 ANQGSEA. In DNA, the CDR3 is TGCAGCGCCGGACTAGCGGGGCTCACAGATACGCAGTATTTT. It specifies CSAGLAGLTDTQYF.

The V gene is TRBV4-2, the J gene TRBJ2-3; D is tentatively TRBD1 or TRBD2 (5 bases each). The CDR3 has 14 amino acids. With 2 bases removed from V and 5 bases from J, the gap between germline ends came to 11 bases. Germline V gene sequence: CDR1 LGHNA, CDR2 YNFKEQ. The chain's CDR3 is CASSQLGAGDTQYF. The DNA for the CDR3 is TGTGCCAGCAGCCAACTAGGGGCGGGAGATACGCAGTATTTT.

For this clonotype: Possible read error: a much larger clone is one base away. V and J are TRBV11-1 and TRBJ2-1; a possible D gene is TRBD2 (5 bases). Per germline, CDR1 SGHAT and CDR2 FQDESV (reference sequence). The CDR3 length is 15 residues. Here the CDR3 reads CASSDRESSHNEQFF. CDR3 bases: TGTGCCAGCTCTGACCGGGAAAGCTCCCACAATGAGCAGTTCTTC.

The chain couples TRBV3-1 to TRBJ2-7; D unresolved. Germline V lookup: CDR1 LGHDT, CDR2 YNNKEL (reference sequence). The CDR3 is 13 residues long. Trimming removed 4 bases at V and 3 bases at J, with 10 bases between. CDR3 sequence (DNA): TGTGCCAGCAGCCTGGTGAAGGACTACGAGCAGTACTTC. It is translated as CASSLVKDYEQYF.

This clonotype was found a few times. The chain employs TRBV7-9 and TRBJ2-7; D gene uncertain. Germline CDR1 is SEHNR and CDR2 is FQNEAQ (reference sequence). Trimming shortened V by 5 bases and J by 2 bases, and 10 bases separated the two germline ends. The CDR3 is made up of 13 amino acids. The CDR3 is CASSRPGTYEQYF. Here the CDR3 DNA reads TGTGCCAGCAGCCGGCCAGGCACCTACGAGCAGTACTTC.

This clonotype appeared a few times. CDR3 region: CSAARSGELFF. In nucleotides, the CDR3 is TGCAGTGCTGCTAGATCCGGGGAGCTGTTTTTT. V usage is TRBV20-1 and J usage is TRBJ2-2; D remains unclear. This CDR3 region has 11 residues. The germline CDR1 and CDR2 sequences are DFQATT and SNEGSKA (reference sequence). Trimming took 5 bases from V and 6 from J, leaving 7 bases between them.

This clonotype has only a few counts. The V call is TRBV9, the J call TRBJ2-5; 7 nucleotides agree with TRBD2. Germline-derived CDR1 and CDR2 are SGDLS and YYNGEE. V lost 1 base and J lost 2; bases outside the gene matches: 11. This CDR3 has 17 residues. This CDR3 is CASSVIGRASGQETQYF. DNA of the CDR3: TGTGCCAGCAGCGTAATTGGTAGGGCTAGCGGACAAGAGACCCAGTACTTC.

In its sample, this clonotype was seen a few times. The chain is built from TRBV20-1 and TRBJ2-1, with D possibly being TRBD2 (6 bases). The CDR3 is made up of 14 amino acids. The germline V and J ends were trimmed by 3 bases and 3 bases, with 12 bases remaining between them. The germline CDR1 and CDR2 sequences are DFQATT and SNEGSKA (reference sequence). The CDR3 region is CSARSGRSYNEQFF. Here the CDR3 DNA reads TGCAGTGCTAGGTCGGGGAGGAGCTACAATGAGCAGTTCTTC.

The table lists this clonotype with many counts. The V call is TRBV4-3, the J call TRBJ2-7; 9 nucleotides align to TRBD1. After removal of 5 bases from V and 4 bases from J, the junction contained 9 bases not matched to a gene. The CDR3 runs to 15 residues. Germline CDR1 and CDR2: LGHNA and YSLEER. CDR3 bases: TGCGCCAGCAGCTCCGGGACAGGGCCACTTTACGAGCAGTACTTC. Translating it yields CASSSGTGPLYEQYF.

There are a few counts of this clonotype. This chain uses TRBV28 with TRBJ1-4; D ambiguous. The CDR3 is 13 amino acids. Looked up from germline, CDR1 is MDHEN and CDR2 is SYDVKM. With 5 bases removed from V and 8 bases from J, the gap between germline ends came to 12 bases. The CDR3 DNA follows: TGTGCCAGCAGTCGGAATCCTCGGGAAAAACTGTTTTTT. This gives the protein CASSRNPREKLFF.

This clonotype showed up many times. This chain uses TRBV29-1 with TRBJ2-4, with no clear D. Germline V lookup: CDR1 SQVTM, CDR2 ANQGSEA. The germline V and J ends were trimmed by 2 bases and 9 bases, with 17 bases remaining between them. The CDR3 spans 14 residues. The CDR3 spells CSVESRNTDGIQYF. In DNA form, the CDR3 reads TGCAGCGTTGAAAGCCGCAATACGGACGGCATTCAGTACTTC.

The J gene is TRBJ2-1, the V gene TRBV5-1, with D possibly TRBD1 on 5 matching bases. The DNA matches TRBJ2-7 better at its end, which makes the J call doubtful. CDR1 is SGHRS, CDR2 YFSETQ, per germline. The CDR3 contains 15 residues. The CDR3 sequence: CASSPDNPIYNEQYF. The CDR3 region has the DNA TGCGCCAGCAGCCCGGACAATCCCATATACAATGAGCAGTACTTC.

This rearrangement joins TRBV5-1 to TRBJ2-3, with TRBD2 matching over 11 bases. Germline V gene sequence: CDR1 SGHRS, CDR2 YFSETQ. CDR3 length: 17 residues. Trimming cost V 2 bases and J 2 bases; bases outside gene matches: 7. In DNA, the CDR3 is TGCGCCAGCAGCTTCCGGGATAGCGGGGGGGCCACAGATACGCAGTATTTT. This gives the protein CASSFRDSGGATDTQYF.

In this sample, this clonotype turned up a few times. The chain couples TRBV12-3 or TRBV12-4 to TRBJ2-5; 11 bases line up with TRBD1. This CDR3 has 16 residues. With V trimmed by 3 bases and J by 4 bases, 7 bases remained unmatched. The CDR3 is CASSFGDRGSSETQYF. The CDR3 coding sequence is TGTGCCAGCAGTTTTGGGGACAGGGGGTCATCAGAGACCCAGTACTTC.

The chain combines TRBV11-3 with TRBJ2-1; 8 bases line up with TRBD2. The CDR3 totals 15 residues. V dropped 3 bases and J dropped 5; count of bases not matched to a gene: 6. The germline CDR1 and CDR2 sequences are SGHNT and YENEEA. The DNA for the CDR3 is TGTGCCAGCAGCTTTTCGGGGGGGCCAGACAATGAGCAGTTCTTC. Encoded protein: CASSFSGGPDNEQFF.

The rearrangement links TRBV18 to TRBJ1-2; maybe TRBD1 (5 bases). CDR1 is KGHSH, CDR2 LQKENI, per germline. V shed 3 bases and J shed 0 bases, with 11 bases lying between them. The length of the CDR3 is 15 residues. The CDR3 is CASSPGTESNYGYTF. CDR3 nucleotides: TGTGCCAGCTCACCGGGGACGGAGTCTAACTATGGCTACACCTTC. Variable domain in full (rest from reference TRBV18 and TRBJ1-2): NAGVMQNPRHLVRRRGQEARLRCSPMKGHSHVYWYRQLPEEGLKFMVYLQKENIIDESGMPKERFSAEFPKEGPSILRIQQVVRGDSAAYFCASSPGTESNYGYTFGSGTRLTVV.

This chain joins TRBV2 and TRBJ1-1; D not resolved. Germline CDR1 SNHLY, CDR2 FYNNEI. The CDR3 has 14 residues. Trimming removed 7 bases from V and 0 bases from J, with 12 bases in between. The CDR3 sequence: CASNKGLMNTEAFF. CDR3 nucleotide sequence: TGTGCCAGCAATAAGGGCCTCATGAACACTGAAGCTTTCTTT.

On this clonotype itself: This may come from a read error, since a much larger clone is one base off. In DNA form, the CDR3 reads TGCAGCGCCACAGGGGAGTACGACCAAGAGACCCAGTGCTTC. Its translation is CSATGEYDQETQCF. The chain has TRBV29-1 and TRBJ2-5; 7 bases align to TRBD1. CDR1 is SQVTM and CDR2 is ANQGSEA in the germline V gene. The CDR3 consists of 14 residues.

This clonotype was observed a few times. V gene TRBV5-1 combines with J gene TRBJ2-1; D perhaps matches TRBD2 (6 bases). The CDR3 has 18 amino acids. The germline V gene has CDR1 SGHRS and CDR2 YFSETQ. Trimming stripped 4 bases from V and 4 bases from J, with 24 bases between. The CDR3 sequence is CASSPEGPTILLYNEQFF. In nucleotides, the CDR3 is TGCGCCAGCAGCCCGGAGGGGCCGACGATCCTACTTTACAATGAGCAGTTCTTC.